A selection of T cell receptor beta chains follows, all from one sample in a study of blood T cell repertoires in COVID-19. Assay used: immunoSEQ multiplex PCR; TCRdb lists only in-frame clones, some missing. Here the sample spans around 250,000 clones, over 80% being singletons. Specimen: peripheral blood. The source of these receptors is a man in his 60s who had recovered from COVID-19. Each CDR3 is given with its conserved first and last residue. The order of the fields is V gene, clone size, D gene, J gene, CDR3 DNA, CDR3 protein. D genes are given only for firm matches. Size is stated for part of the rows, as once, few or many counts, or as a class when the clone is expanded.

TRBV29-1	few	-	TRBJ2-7	TGCAGCGTTGAACGGCAGGGCTACGAGCAGTACTTC	CSVERQGYEQYF
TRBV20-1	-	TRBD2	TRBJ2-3	TGCAGTGCTAGTAGACTAGCGGGGGGGCGGGCAGATACGCAGTATTTT	CSASRLAGGRADTQYF
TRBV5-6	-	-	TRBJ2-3	TGTGCCAGCAGCTTGAAGCGGAGGACAGATACGCAGTATTTT	CASSLKRRTDTQYF
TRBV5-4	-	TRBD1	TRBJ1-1	TGTGCCAGCAGCCAGACAGGGCGCACTGAAGCTTTCTTT	CASSQTGRTEAFF
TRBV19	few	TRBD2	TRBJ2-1	TGTGCCAGTAACTCGGGAGGGTCCTACAATGAGCAGTTCTTC	CASNSGGSYNEQFF
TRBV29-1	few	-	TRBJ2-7	TGCAGCGTTGAAGTCCTAGGGATAGGGGCCTACGAGCAGTACTTC	CSVEVLGIGAYEQYF
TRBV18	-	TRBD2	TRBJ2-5	TGTGCCAGCTCTCCTGGACTAGCCCCCGAGACCCAGTACTTC	CASSPGLAPETQYF
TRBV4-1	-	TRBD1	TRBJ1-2	TGCGCCAGCAGCCAAGCAGGGGGCTCTGGCTACACCTTC	CASSQAGGSGYTF
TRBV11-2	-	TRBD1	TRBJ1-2	TGTGCCAGCAGACGAGCAGGGGGTTTCTATGGCTACACCTTC	CASRRAGGFYGYTF
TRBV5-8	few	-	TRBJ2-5	TGTGCCAGCAGCTTTTCTAAGACCCAGTACTTC	CASSFSKTQYF
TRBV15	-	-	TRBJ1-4	TGTGCCACCAGCCGGGGTGGGGGGGAAAGTGAAAAACTGTTTTTT	CATSRGGGESEKLFF
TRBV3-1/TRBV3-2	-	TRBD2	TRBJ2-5	TGTGCCAGCAGCCTCCGGACTAGCGGACAAGAGACCCAGTACTTC	CASSLRTSGQETQYF
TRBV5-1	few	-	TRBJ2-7	TGCGCCAGCAGCTTGGTAGCGGCCCCGACCTACGAGCAGTACTTC	CASSLVAAPTYEQYF
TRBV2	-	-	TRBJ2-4	TGTGCCAGCAGTGAAGCCCTCGGGGCCAAAAACATTCAGTACTTC	CASSEALGAKNIQYF
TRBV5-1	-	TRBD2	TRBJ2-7	TGCGCCAGCAGACTCAACCCGGCGAGAATAGCGGGAGGGCCTTCGATCCACGAGCAGTACTTC	CASRLNPARIAGGPSIHEQYF
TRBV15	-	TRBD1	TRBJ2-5	TGTGCCACCAGCGACCGGGGACAGGGGGGAGAGACCCAGTACTTC	CATSDRGQGGETQYF
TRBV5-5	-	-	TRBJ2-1	TGTGCCAGCAGCCCCCGGGGGGCCTCCTACAATGAGCAGTTCTTC	CASSPRGASYNEQFF
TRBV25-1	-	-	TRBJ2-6	TGTGCCAGCAGTGACAGGTTCTCTGGGGCCAACGTCCTGACTTTC	CASSDRFSGANVLTF
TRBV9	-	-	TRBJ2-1	TGTGCCAGCAGCGCCCCGGGGGGCCCCTACAATGAGCAGTTCTTC	CASSAPGGPYNEQFF
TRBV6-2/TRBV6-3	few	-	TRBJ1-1	TGTGCCAGCAGTTCCATCCCAGGCCGAGCTTTCTTT	CASSSIPGRAFF
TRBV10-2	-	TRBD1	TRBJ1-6	TGCGCCAGCACTCCGGGACAGGGACCCCAAGGCTCACCCCTCCACTTT	CASTPGQGPQGSPLHF
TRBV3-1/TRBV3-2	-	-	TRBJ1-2	TGTGCCAGCAGCCCAACCCACCGGCCGGAGGGGGGCTACACCTTC	CASSPTHRPEGGYTF
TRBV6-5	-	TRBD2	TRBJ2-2	TGTGCCAGCAGCGTCAGAGCGGGGGGCCCCGGGGAGCTGTTTTTT	CASSVRAGGPGELFF
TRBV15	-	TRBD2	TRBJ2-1	TGTGCCACCAGCAGAGATCGGTCATGGCTAGCGGGGGGGCCTGAGCAGTTCTTC	CATSRDRSWLAGGPEQFF
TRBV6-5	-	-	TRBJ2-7	TGTGCCAGCAGTTACGATATCCAGGACTACGAGCAGTACTTC	CASSYDIQDYEQYF
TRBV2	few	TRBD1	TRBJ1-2	TGTGCCAGCAGCGACAGGGTCCGGGGTGGCTACACCTTC	CASSDRVRGGYTF
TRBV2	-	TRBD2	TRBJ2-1	TGTGCCAGCAGTGAACAGCGGGAGGGCTCCTACAATGAGCAGTTCTTC	CASSEQREGSYNEQFF
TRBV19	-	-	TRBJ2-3	TGTGCCAGTAGTATGAGACAAGTAGAGACGCAGTATTTT	CASSMRQVETQYF
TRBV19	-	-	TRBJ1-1	TGTGCCAGTAATCAGGGGACGAACACTGAAGCTTTCTTT	CASNQGTNTEAFF
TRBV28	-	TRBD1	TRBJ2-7	TGTGCCAGCAGTTCTCAGGGGGTATACGAGCAGTACTTC	CASSSQGVYEQYF
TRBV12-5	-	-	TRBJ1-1	TGTGCTAGTGGTTTTGAGGTCATGAACACTGAAGCTTTCTTT	CASGFEVMNTEAFF
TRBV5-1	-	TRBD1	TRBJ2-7	TGCGCCAGCAGGGGGACAGGGGTGAGTGGCGAGCAGTACTTC	CASRGTGVSGEQYF
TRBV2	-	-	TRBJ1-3	TGTGCCAGCAGTGGGACACTTCGAGGAAACACCATATATTTT	CASSGTLRGNTIYF
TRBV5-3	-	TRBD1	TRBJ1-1	TGTGCCAGAAGCCTTCAGGGGGCCAGGGAGGACACTGAAGCTTTCTTT	CARSLQGAREDTEAFF
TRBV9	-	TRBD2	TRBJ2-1	TGTGCCAGCAGTGGGATCGGGGGGGGCCGGAATGAGCAGTTCTTC	CASSGIGGGRNEQFF
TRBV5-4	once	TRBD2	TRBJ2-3	TGTGCCAGCAGTCGGACTAGCGGGGGGACAGATACGCAGTATTTT	CASSRTSGGTDTQYF
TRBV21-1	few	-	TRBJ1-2	TGTGCCATGACCGGAGACTTCTATGGCTACACCTTC	CAMTGDFYGYTF
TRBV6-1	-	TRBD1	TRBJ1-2	TGTGCCAGCAGTGACCATAGACAGGGTCGATATGGCTACACCTTC	CASSDHRQGRYGYTF
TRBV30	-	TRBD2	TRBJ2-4	TGTGCCTGGAGTGTAAAGCGGGAAACTTTTCAGTACTTC	CAWSVKRETFQYF
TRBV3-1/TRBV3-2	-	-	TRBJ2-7	TGTGCCAGCAGCCGGGGCGCAGGCTCCTACGAGCAGTACTTC	CASSRGAGSYEQYF
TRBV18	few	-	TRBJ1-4	TGTGCCAGCTCACCAACCTCAGGGTACAGTGAAAAACTGTTTTTT	CASSPTSGYSEKLFF